This T cell receptor beta chain was identified during a study of blood T cell repertoires in COVID-19. Study-level information: Researchers got acute and convalescent COVID-19 samples from the United States, Italy and Spain. PBMCs, B-cell-depleted T cells, or T cells provided the cDNA or gDNA that made up the material.

Original handling: How many nucleated cells were present was estimated from reference gene primer amplification. Some clones are missing from TCRdb's copy, which holds only in-frame ones; the method was immunoSEQ multiplex PCR. V and J calls and clone size are those listed in that table; D and trimming were worked out from the DNA. This sample carries around 190,000 clones, 75% to 90% of them seen once, and the ten largest clones take around 6.9%. The count of this clone is one. The sequenced sample consisted of peripheral blood. The source of this sequence is a man in his 60s with acute or convalescent COVID-19.

The CDR3 protein is CASSLNRGGTEAFF. CDR3 nucleotide sequence: TGTGCCAGCAGCTTGAACAGGGGTGGCACTGAAGCTTTCTTT. The gene calls are TRBV5-6 and TRBJ1-1; 7 bases map to TRBD1. The CDR3 covers 14 residues. Germline V gives CDR1 SGHDT, CDR2 YYEEEE. V gave up 1 base and J gave up 4 bases; unmatched junction bases: 4.